This T cell receptor beta chain is drawn from a study of blood T cell repertoires in COVID-19. Turning to the study itself: There were acute and convalescent COVID-19 samples, and they came from the United States, Italy and Spain. T cells, B-cell-depleted T cells, or PBMCs supplied cDNA or gDNA.

The CDR3 extends over 13 amino acids. Germline V gene data show CDR1 as GTSNPN and CDR2 as SVGIG (reference sequence). Trimming removed 3 bases from V and 4 bases from J, with 10 bases in between. Patients in Seattle were enrolled during active infection, then followed longitudinally. Original processing notes: Reference gene primer amplification gave estimated nucleated cell counts. Measured with immunoSEQ multiplex PCR; TCRdb has only the in-frame clones, and not every one. That table is the source of V, J and clone size, and D and trimming were worked out from the DNA. The table lists under 250,000 clones, roughly 83% of them singletons.

Material: peripheral blood. The genes are TRBV30 and TRBJ1-5, with D tentatively TRBD1 (5 bases). The receptor's source is a woman aged 80 or over with COVID-19, enrolled during active disease. CDR3 in amino acids: CAWSTGTNQPQHF. The CDR3 region has the DNA TGTGCCTGGAGCACAGGAACGAATCAGCCCCAGCATTTT.